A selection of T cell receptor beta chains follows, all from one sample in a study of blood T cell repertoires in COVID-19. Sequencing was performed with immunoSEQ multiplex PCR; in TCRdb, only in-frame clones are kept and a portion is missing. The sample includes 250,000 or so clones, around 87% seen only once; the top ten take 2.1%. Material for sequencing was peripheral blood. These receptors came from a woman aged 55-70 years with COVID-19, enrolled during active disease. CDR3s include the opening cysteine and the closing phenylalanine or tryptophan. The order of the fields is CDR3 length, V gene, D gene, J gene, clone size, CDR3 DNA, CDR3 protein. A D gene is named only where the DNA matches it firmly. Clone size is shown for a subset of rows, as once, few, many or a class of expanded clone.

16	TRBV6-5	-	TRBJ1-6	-	TGTGCCAGCAGTTCCACTGCTGACTCCTATAATTCACCCCTCCACTTT	CASSSTADSYNSPLHF
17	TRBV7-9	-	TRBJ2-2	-	TGTGCCAGCAGCAAAGCCCGAGGACTAGGGGGCACCGGGGAGCTGTTTTTT	CASSKARGLGGTGELFF
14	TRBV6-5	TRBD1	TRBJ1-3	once	TGTGCCAGCAATGGACAGGGGATGGGAAACACCATATATTTT	CASNGQGMGNTIYF
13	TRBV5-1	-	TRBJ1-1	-	TGCGCCAGCAGCTTGGATCGGAACACTGAAGCTTTCTTT	CASSLDRNTEAFF
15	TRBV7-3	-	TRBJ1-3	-	TGTGCCAGCAGCTTAAATGGGAGTCCCGGAAACACCATATATTTT	CASSLNGSPGNTIYF
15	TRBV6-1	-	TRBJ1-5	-	TGTGCCAGCAGTGAATACAGTAATAGCAATCAGCCCCAGCATTTT	CASSEYSNSNQPQHF
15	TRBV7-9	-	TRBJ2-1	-	TGTGCCAGCAGCCGAGTAGATTATCCGACAAATGAGCAGTTCTTC	CASSRVDYPTNEQFF
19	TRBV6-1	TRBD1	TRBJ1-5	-	TGTGCCAGCAGTGAATACCACTGGGGGACAGGGCGAAACAATCAGCCCCAGCATTTT	CASSEYHWGTGRNNQPQHF
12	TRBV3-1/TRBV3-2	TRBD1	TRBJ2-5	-	TGTGCCAGCAGCCAAGGACAGGGGGGCCAGTACTTC	CASSQGQGGQYF
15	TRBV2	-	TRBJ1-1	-	TGTGCCAGCAGGCTACAGGCGGGGATGAACACTGAAGCTTTCTTT	CASRLQAGMNTEAFF
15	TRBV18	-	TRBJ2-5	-	TGTGCCAGCTCACCAGTCGGGCAGGGCCCGGAGACCCAGTACTTC	CASSPVGQGPETQYF
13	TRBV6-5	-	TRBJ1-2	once	TGTGCCAGCAGGGTACAGGGACGCTATGGCTACACCTTC	CASRVQGRYGYTF
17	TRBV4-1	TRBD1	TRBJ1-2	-	TGCGCCAGCAGCCAAGTGCTAGCAGGGGGCCCTATGAGCGGCTACACCTTC	CASSQVLAGGPMSGYTF
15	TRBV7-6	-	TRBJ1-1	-	TGTGCCAGCAGCCCCGGGTTGGGGAGGAACACTGAAGCTTTCTTT	CASSPGLGRNTEAFF
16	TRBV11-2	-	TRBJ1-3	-	TGTGCCAGCAGCTCCACCTTGGTGGCAGCTGGAAACACCATATATTTT	CASSSTLVAAGNTIYF
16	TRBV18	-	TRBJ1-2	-	TGTGCCAGCTCACCCACACGACTAGCCGCTAACTATGGCTACACCTTC	CASSPTRLAANYGYTF
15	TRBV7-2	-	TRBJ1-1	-	TGTGCCAGCAGCTTAGGGGGGCTGGGGAACACTGAAGCTTTCTTT	CASSLGGLGNTEAFF
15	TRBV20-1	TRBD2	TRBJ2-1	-	TGCAGTGCTAGTGGGGGCGGGGGGCCCTACAATGAGCAGTTCTTC	CSASGGGGPYNEQFF
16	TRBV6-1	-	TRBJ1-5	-	TGTGCCAGCAGTGATTGGCAGGGCAGGGGCAATCAGCCCCAGCATTTT	CASSDWQGRGNQPQHF
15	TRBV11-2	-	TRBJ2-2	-	TGTGCCAGCAGCTTCGGCGGGGAAGGGGCCGGGGAGCTGTTTTTT	CASSFGGEGAGELFF
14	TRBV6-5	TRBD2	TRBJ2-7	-	TGTGCCAGCAACCCTAGCGGGGGGGCAGGCGAGCAGTACTTC	CASNPSGGAGEQYF
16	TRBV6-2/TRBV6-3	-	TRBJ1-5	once	TGTGCCAGCAGTACCCAAGGGGTTCCCGCCGGTCAGCCCCAGCATTTT	CASSTQGVPAGQPQHF
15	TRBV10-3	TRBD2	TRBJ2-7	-	TGTGCCATCAGTGGAGGGGGGCGAGCGGGGGACGAGCAGTACTTC	CAISGGGRAGDEQYF
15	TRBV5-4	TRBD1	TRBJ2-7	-	TGTGCCAGCAGCCCGCGGACAGGGACAACCTACGAGCAGTACTTC	CASSPRTGTTYEQYF
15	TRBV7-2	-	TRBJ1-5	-	TGTGCCAGCAGCGTCGACAGTAACACTTATCAGCCCCAGCATTTT	CASSVDSNTYQPQHF
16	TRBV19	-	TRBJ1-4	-	TGTGCCAGTAGTCCTCTTGGCTTGTCAACTAATGAAAAACTGTTTTTT	CASSPLGLSTNEKLFF
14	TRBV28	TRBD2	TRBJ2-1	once	TGTGCCAGCAGTAGACTAGCGGGGACAGGTGAGCAGTTCTTC	CASSRLAGTGEQFF
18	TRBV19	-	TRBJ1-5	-	TGTGCCAGTAGTCCAATTGCCCTGGGCCAGGATTCTAATCAGCCCCAGCATTTT	CASSPIALGQDSNQPQHF